This T cell receptor (beta chain) was recovered during a study of cytomegalovirus exposure and HLA in healthy donors. At the level of the study: Just over 80% of around 400 genotyped donors fell in the Caucasian-associated ancestry cluster. Study conclusions and caveats: Investigators reported around 150 TCR beta chains as tied to cytomegalovirus. CMV serostatus stood as the only immune exposure information on hand.

Primers included in the PCR were 60 Vbeta and 13 Jbeta primers. Profiled with immunoSEQ multiplex PCR; TCRdb holds only in-frame clones, not every one. The sample lists 100,000 to 150,000 clones, about 78% occurring once. The CDR3 is 13 residues long. Germline V gives CDR1 MDHEN, CDR2 SYDVKM. Trimming stripped 2 bases from V and 6 bases from J, with 7 bases between. With regard to this clone: Its antigen remains unidentified.

The clonotype originates from a woman between 40 and 55 years old in good health and CMV-seropositive. The chain recombines TRBV28 with TRBJ2-2, with D tentatively TRBD2 (6 bases). Sequencing used PBMCs. CDR3 sequence reads: CASSLGGSGELFF. In DNA, the CDR3 is TGTGCCAGCAGTTTAGGAGGGTCCGGGGAGCTGTTTTTT.